The rows below give T cell receptor beta chains drawn from one sample of a study of blood T cell repertoires in COVID-19. Method: immunoSEQ multiplex PCR; TCRdb's copy keeps in-frame clones and lacks some. The sample has a few hundred thousand clones; 90% are singletons. Sequenced: PBMCs or T cells enriched from blood (not recorded which). Every receptor here comes from a woman aged 18-30 years with acute COVID-19. Each CDR3 is given with its conserved first and last residue. A D gene is named only where the DNA matches it firmly. Clone size is not always given. Where it is, it says once, few, many or a class for expanded clones.

clone size,J gene,V gene,D gene,CDR3 DNA,CDR3 protein
.,TRBJ2-5,TRBV7-9,.,TGTGCCAGCAGCTTGGTGGCGGGTGACGAGACCCAGTACTTC,CASSLVAGDETQYF
.,TRBJ1-2,TRBV28,.,TGTGCCAGCAGTTTAACGAGGGGAGGGGAGTATGGCTACACCTTC,CASSLTRGGEYGYTF
.,TRBJ2-7,TRBV28,TRBD2,TGTGCCAGCAGTCTTCCTAGCGGGAGAATTGACGAGCAGTACTTC,CASSLPSGRIDEQYF
.,TRBJ1-2,TRBV19,.,TGTGCCAGTAGTATAGAAGGTAACGAGGGAGTCCACACCTTC,CASSIEGNEGVHTF
.,TRBJ1-5,TRBV28,.,TGTGCCACCAGGTTATCTCGGGCCCAGCATTTT,CATRLSRAQHF
.,TRBJ1-2,TRBV15,.,TGTGCCACCAGCAGAGAAGATGCAGGGAACTATGGCTACACCTTC,CATSREDAGNYGYTF
.,TRBJ1-6,TRBV5-1,TRBD1,TGCGCCAGCAGGCCCCAGGGGGCTAATTCACCCCTCCACTTT,CASRPQGANSPLHF
.,TRBJ2-1,TRBV11-3,TRBD2,TGTGCCAGCAGCTTAGGCGGGGGGCTAGCGGGAGGATCCTACAATGAGCAGTTCTTC,CASSLGGGLAGGSYNEQFF
.,TRBJ1-2,TRBV7-9,TRBD1,TGTGCCAGCAGCTTAGATGATTACAGGGGGCAGGACTATGGCTACACCTTC,CASSLDDYRGQDYGYTF
once,TRBJ1-6,TRBV7-2,.,TGTGCCAGCAGCTTGCGGCAGGGGTATAATTCACCCCTCCACTTT,CASSLRQGYNSPLHF
many,TRBJ2-2,TRBV27,.,TGTGCCACCCGCGGGACGGTTGACACCGGGGAGCTGTTTTTT,CATRGTVDTGELFF
.,TRBJ1-6,TRBV28,TRBD1,TGTGCCAGCAGTTTACGGGAGGGGGCGACCAAATCACCCCTCCACTTT,CASSLREGATKSPLHF
.,TRBJ2-7,TRBV21-1,.,TGTGCCAGCAGCAAAGTGGGGACAGGGCTTGGCGAGCAGTACTTC,CASSKVGTGLGEQYF
.,TRBJ2-3,TRBV2,TRBD1,TGTGCCAGCAGCCCGGGACAGGGGACAGATACGCAGTATTTT,CASSPGQGTDTQYF
.,TRBJ2-3,TRBV4-1,TRBD2,TGCGCCAGCAGCCAAGATTTAGGGACTAGCCCAGATACGCAGTATTTT,CASSQDLGTSPDTQYF
.,TRBJ2-7,TRBV28,.,TGTGCCAGCAGAGGGGTCGAGACATCCTACGAGCAGTACTTC,CASRGVETSYEQYF